These 9 T cell receptor beta chains were sequenced from one sample in a study of shared clonotypes between healthy human individuals. Positively selected for CCR7, the CD45RO-negative cells used as naive CD8 cells excluded terminally differentiated effector memory CD45RA+ cells. Assay used: immunoSEQ multiplex PCR; TCRdb lists only in-frame clones, some missing. The sample carries under 2,000,000 clones, roughly 94% recorded once. Sequences were obtained from naive CD8+ T cells sorted from blood. These receptors were taken from a man between 18 and 29 years old in good health.

The rearrangement links TRBV13 to TRBJ1-4; D is perhaps TRBD1 (6 bases). Germline CDR1 PRHDT, CDR2 FYEKMQ (reference sequence). Trimming took 4 bases from V and 8 from J, leaving 17 bases between them. This CDR3 region has 15 residues. The CDR3 bases are TGTGCCAGCAGCTCCCAACGGGGGACAAGGGAAAAACTGTTTTTT. Its translation is CASSSQRGTREKLFF.

This clone was counted a few times. The gene calls are TRBV7-8 and TRBJ1-6; D is undetermined. CDR3 length: 13 amino acids. Germline V lookup: CDR1 SGHVS, CDR2 FQNEAQ. Trimming stripped 1 base from V and 10 bases from J, with 8 bases between. The CDR3 DNA is TGTGCCAGCAGCTTAGATGGTCTATCACCCCTCCACTTT. It is translated as CASSLDGLSPLHF. The full variable domain, with the rest looked up from reference TRBV7-8 and TRBJ1-6, is GAGVSQSPRYKVAKRGQDVALRCDPISGHVSLFWYQQALGQGPEFLTYFQNEAQLDKSGLPSDRFFAERPEGSVSTLKIQRTQQEDSAVYLCASSLDGLSPLHFGNGTRLTVT.

This sequence joins TRBV7-9 and TRBJ2-2; D is undetermined. The CDR3 runs 11 residues. Trimming pared 7 bases from V and 1 base from J, leaving 1 base between. The germline V gene has CDR1 SEHNR and CDR2 FQNEAQ (reference sequence). The CDR3, as DNA: TGTGCCAGCAAGAACACCGGGGAGCTGTTTTTT. As protein: CASKNTGELFF.

This clone was recorded only once. The rearrangement uses TRBV6-5 and TRBJ2-1; the D gene is possibly TRBD2 (6 bases). Germline V gene data show CDR1 as MNHEY and CDR2 as SVGAGI. The ends were cut back, 1 base at V and 2 bases at J, with 12 bases in the middle. The CDR3 is made up of 16 amino acids. DNA for the CDR3: TGTGCCAGCAGTTACTTTGCGGGGACCCCCTACAATGAGCAGTTCTTC. Translating gives CASSYFAGTPYNEQFF.

The chain employs TRBV27 and TRBJ2-1; the D gene is possibly TRBD2 (6 bases). Trimming removed 6 bases at V and 9 bases at J, with 9 bases between. Germline V gene data show CDR1 as MNHEY and CDR2 as SMNVEV (reference sequence). The CDR3 sequence is 11 residues long. CDR3 residues: CASRGLTEQFF. Written as DNA, the CDR3 is TGTGCCAGCAGGGGACTTACTGAGCAGTTCTTC.

The V gene is TRBV30, the J gene TRBJ2-3, with 14 nucleotides matching TRBD2. The CDR3 runs to 16 residues. V lost 2 bases, J lost 4 bases, and 5 bases stayed unmatched. Germline V gene data show CDR1 as GTSNPN and CDR2 as SVGIG (reference sequence). CDR3 sequence (DNA): TGTGCCTGGAGTACGGGGACTAGCGGGAGCTCAGATACGCAGTATTTT. As protein: CAWSTGTSGSSDTQYF.

V usage is TRBV27 and J usage is TRBJ1-1; D is uncertain. The CDR3 is made up of 16 amino acids. Trimming stripped 0 bases from V and 0 bases from J, with 11 bases between. The germline CDR1 and CDR2 sequences are MNHEY and SMNVEV (reference sequence). CDR3 in DNA: TGTGCCAGCAGTTTATCCCCACGAGGTATGAACACTGAAGCTTTCTTT. Protein: CASSLSPRGMNTEAFF.

The rearrangement links TRBV6-1 to TRBJ1-1; 11 bases are shared with TRBD1. Trimming at V came to 2 bases and at J to 11 bases, leaving 7 bases not matched to a gene. The CDR3 extends over 14 amino acids. Germline V gene lookup returns CDR1 MNHNS and CDR2 SASEGT. The CDR3 sequence is CASSERTGGVEAFF. Here the CDR3 DNA reads TGTGCCAGCAGTGAAAGGACAGGGGGCGTTGAGGCTTTCTTT.

The chain is built from TRBV4-2 and TRBJ1-3, with D unclear. Germline lookup yields CDR1 LGHNA and CDR2 YNFKEQ. Trimming cost V 0 bases and J 0 bases, with 6 bases left between them. The CDR3 covers 15 residues. The CDR3 bases are TGTGCCAGCAGCCAAGAAATTAGCTCTGGAAACACCATATATTTT. Translation: CASSQEISSGNTIYF.